The text below deals with one T cell receptor (beta chain). In the study's own analysis: Reference gene primer amplification gave estimated nucleated cell counts. This table comes from immunoSEQ multiplex PCR, and its TCRdb copy is limited to in-frame clones, with some not included. The V and J calls and the clone size are those of that table, but D and trimming were determined from the DNA. This sample has approximately 26,000 clones, with about 90% found just once. Between the trimmed V and J ends, which lost 3 bases and 3 bases, there was a span of 11 bases. CDR1 and CDR2 (germline): MNHNS, SASEGT. The CDR3 has 15 residues. This specimen comes from a study of blood T cell repertoires in COVID-19. Study-wide context: Sources were T cells, B-cell-depleted T cells, or PBMCs; the material itself was cDNA or gDNA.

This TCR derives from a human donor in a cohort sampled during active COVID-19. The chain has TRBV6-1 and TRBJ2-2; D is undetermined. The sample comprised peripheral blood. CDR3 protein: CASSDVFFDTGELFF. CDR3 nucleotide sequence: TGTGCCAGCAGTGACGTTTTTTTTGACACCGGGGAGCTGTTTTTT.